The 9 T cell receptor beta chains presented below share a single source sample, sequenced in a study of blood T cell repertoires in COVID-19. Some clones are missing from TCRdb's copy, which holds only in-frame ones; the method was immunoSEQ multiplex PCR. Of tens of thousands of clones listed, under 85% are singletons. Sequencing input: peripheral blood. These receptors all stem from a woman over 75 with acute or convalescent COVID-19.

V usage is TRBV28 and J usage is TRBJ2-3, with 9 bases aligning to TRBD1. Germline CDR1 reads MDHEN; CDR2 reads SYDVKM. The CDR3 has 16 residues. The V gene end was trimmed by 2 bases and the J gene end by 8 bases; junction bases not matched to a gene: 11. The CDR3 DNA reads as TGTGCCAGCAGTTTAGGTTTGAACAGGGGGCCAGGTACGCAGTATTTT. Translated: CASSLGLNRGPGTQYF.

The chain couples TRBV24-1 to TRBJ2-3; 7 bases align to TRBD2. Trimming at V came to 10 bases and at J to 2 bases, leaving 5 bases not matched to a gene. The CDR3 loop spans 13 amino acids. CDR1 is KGHDR, CDR2 SFDVKD, per germline. CDR3 in DNA: TGTGCCACGGGGGGGGGTCCCACAGATACGCAGTATTTT. Translated, it gives CATGGGPTDTQYF.

The chain carries TRBV27 and TRBJ2-2; no reliable D call. Germline loops: CDR1 MNHEY, CDR2 SMNVEV (reference sequence). This CDR3 region has 14 residues. The V end was cut by 4 bases, the J end by 1 base, with 7 bases between. The CDR3 coding sequence is TGTGCCAGCAGTTCCCCTCTGAACACCGGGGAGCTGTTTTTT. This sequence encodes CASSSPLNTGELFF.

The chain carries TRBV10-3 and TRBJ2-5; TRBD1 is a possible D gene (5 bases). The germline V gene has CDR1 ENHRY and CDR2 SYGVKD. The CDR3 extends over 15 amino acids. Deletions cut 3 bases from V and 4 bases from J, with 15 bases between. The CDR3 loop reads CAISENSGFVETQYF. DNA for the CDR3: TGTGCCATCAGTGAAAATTCAGGGTTTGTAGAGACCCAGTACTTC.

The V gene is TRBV28, the J gene TRBJ1-6, with TRBD1 matching over 9 bases. CDR1 MDHEN and CDR2 SYDVKM come from the germline V gene. The CDR3 spans 15 residues. V trimming: 10 bases; J trimming: 7 bases; junction bases outside the gene matches: 11. CDR3 bases: TGTGCCACCGAAAAGGGACAGGGAAGAAATTCACCCCTCCACTTT. This gives the protein CATEKGQGRNSPLHF. Combining the CDR3 with reference TRBV28 and TRBJ1-6 gives the whole variable domain DVKVTQSSRYLVKRTGEKVFLECVQDMDHENMFWYRQDPGLGLRLIYFSYDVKMKEKGDIPEGYSVSREKKERFSLILESASTNQTSMYLCATEKGQGRNSPLHFGNGTRLTVT.

The gene calls are TRBV28 and TRBJ2-5; TRBD1 aligns across 8 bases. CDR1 MDHEN and CDR2 SYDVKM come from the germline V gene. The CDR3 is made up of 13 amino acids. V gave up 7 bases and J gave up 5 bases; unmatched junction bases: 6. The CDR3 protein is CASNQGAGETQYF. CDR3 DNA: TGTGCCAGCAATCAGGGGGCGGGGGAGACCCAGTACTTC.

The chain couples TRBV5-1 to TRBJ2-2, with 8 bases aligning to TRBD2. V lost 1 base, J lost 0 bases, and 2 bases stayed unmatched. Per germline, CDR1 SGHRS and CDR2 YFSETQ. The CDR3 has 16 amino acids. CDR3 DNA: TGCGCCAGCAGCTTGTCCGGGAGGGCGAACACCGGGGAGCTGTTTTTT. Protein product: CASSLSGRANTGELFF.

In this sample, this clone turned up a few times. The rearrangement links TRBV5-4 to TRBJ2-1; 7 bases map to TRBD1. The junction had 7 bases not matched to a gene; V was cut back by 4 bases and J by 3 bases. Germline CDR1 SGHNT, CDR2 YYREEE (reference sequence). The CDR3 contains 15 residues. The CDR3 sequence is CASSPPGQHYNEQFF. The CDR3 DNA follows: TGTGCCAGCAGCCCTCCGGGACAGCACTACAATGAGCAGTTCTTC.

This clone was recorded a few times. This sequence joins TRBV18 and TRBJ2-1, with 7 positions matching TRBD2. The CDR3 is 15 amino acids. The V and J ends lost 6 bases and 1 base, in that order; junction bases with no gene match: 6. Germline loops: CDR1 KGHSH, CDR2 LQKENI. The CDR3 DNA sequence: TGTGCCAGCTCCCTACGGGAGGATTCCTACAATGAGCAGTTCTTC. It yields the protein CASSLREDSYNEQFF.